This T cell receptor beta chain was profiled in a study of molecular identifiers for immune sequencing clone quantification. Broader study findings: Shared barcodes on identical TCR molecules could underestimate the sizes of highly expanded clones.

Turning to this clonotype: Its antigen is unidentified.

Every naive CD8 library was made from between about 18,000 and 1,100,000 sorted cells with 10%, 30% or 50% RNA. Germline CDR1 SQVTM, CDR2 ANQGSEA. V gave up 3 bases and J gave up 3 bases; unmatched junction bases: 2. This CDR3 has 13 residues. TCRdb reprocessed the PCR reads via MiXCR and lists one record per CDR3 protein. The sample contains about 97,000 distinct CDR3 sequences, about 24% of which appear only once. The TCR comes from a human donor in good health. Some libraries in this study had Jurkat cell RNA spiked in. The sequenced sample was naive CD8+ T cells from blood, with Jurkat cell RNA spiked in. The subset was: FACS-sorted CD8+CD4-CCR7+CD45RA+ naive T cells. The J gene is TRBJ2-1, the V gene TRBV29-1; 7 bases match TRBD1. The CDR3 DNA is TGCAGCGTTGACACAGGGGACTACAATGAGCAGTTCTTC. This gives the protein CSVDTGDYNEQFF.